The present T cell receptor beta chain was sequenced within a study of T cells in Graves' hyperthyroidism and ophthalmopathy. Findings of the study overall: Most clonotypes that expanded in the thyroid above 0.001 also showed up in blood.

For this clonotype: Its specificity is not known.

The CDR3 loop spans 13 amino acids. V was pared by 1 base and J by 8 bases, with 4 bases of the junction left unmatched. Germline CDR1 reads SNHLY; CDR2 reads FYNNEI. RNA transcripts provided the source from which TCR beta CDR3 regions were amplified. Researchers ran a first-round RT-PCR on the TCR CDR3 using the HTBI primer set. TCRdb re-derived calls from the multiplex PCR reads in MiXCR, one entry per CDR3 protein. Counted here are about 770,000 distinct CDR3 sequences, over 15% occurring once; the ten biggest clones make up approximately 15%. Subjects aged 18 to 65 presented with newly diagnosed hyperthyroidism of less than 2 months' duration. Exclusion followed for patients with uncontrolled infection, other autoimmune disease, pregnancy or lactation. PBMCs were obtained from about 9 ml fresh peripheral blood.

The material sequenced was blood. The chain combines TRBV2 with TRBJ1-2, with 7 bases aligning to TRBD1. The clonotype was recovered from a woman between 50 and 59 years old with Graves' hyperthyroidism that later progressed to Graves' ophthalmopathy. The CDR3 spells CASSEGQGLGYTF. The CDR3, as DNA: TGTGCCAGCAGTGAAGGACAGGGATTGGGCTACACCTTC.